The rows below give T cell receptor beta chains drawn from one sample of a study of T-cell reconstitution after alpha-beta-depleted transplantation in children. TCRdb independently ran MiXCR on the PCR reads; one entry per CDR3 protein. Of more than 200,000 distinct CDR3 sequences in the sample, roughly 23% are singletons; the top ten hold roughly 2.5%. Here the sequenced sample was PBMCs, taken before TCRalphabeta/CD19-depleted stem cell transplant. These receptors came from a girl aged 2-10 years with Fanconi anemia, due to receive a stem cell transplant. Each CDR3 is given without its conserved first and last residue.

V,J,CDR3
TRBV6-1,TRBJ2-6,ASSAGNSGANVLT
TRBV20-1,TRBJ2-7,SGATGVIYEQY
TRBV12-3/TRBV12-4,TRBJ1-1,ASSVDRVAF
TRBV29-1,TRBJ2-7,SVEETGAYEQY
TRBV6-5,TRBJ2-5,ASSYNDGAKETQY
TRBV5-5,TRBJ2-3,ASSVTSGPTSTDTQY
TRBV29-1,TRBJ2-5,SGGQPETQY
TRBV29-1,TRBJ2-3,SVETLGGITDTQY
TRBV29-1,TRBJ2-5,SVESRAPFLGYQETQY
TRBV20-1,TRBJ2-7,SARDLRQTYEQY
TRBV3-1,TRBJ2-1,ASSPWTSGGDEQF
TRBV29-1,TRBJ2-1,SVLKGVSNNEQF
TRBV29-1,TRBJ2-3,SVEEGLTDTQY
TRBV15,TRBJ2-2,ATSSRGRNTGELF
TRBV10-3,TRBJ1-2,AIADGVGYGYT
TRBV20-1,TRBJ2-7,SARAVSYEQY
TRBV4-1,TRBJ2-1,ASSPTQLNEQF
TRBV27,TRBJ2-1,ASSLGYYNEQF
TRBV20-1,TRBJ2-1,SAREGGLGPYNEQF
TRBV29-1,TRBJ2-7,SVDGQGATYEQY
TRBV5-1,TRBJ2-1,ASSLSWTTSYNEQF
TRBV20-1,TRBJ2-2,SARWLTGELF
TRBV9,TRBJ2-7,ASSVGAGTHEQY
TRBV7-2,TRBJ1-1,ASSLVMGLNTEAF
TRBV20-1,TRBJ2-3,SATQGQGTDTQY
TRBV9,TRBJ2-1,ASSVSRESSYNEQF
TRBV29-1,TRBJ2-7,SVGLATFAEQY
TRBV20-1,TRBJ2-1,SARDLLAGNEQF
TRBV7-3,TRBJ2-1,ASSLERTDLYNEQF
TRBV4-2,TRBJ2-7,ASSQDPWTSGVDEQY
TRBV12-3/TRBV12-4,TRBJ2-3,ASASDTQY
TRBV15,TRBJ2-1,ATSRVQAGGNEQF
TRBV29-1,TRBJ2-1,SVEVPTQF
TRBV20-1,TRBJ2-7,SARRGASSYEQY
TRBV20-1,TRBJ2-3,SARKGQAGPSTDTQY
TRBV7-3,TRBJ2-5,ASSKGSQETQY
TRBV20-1,TRBJ2-5,SARDREGSSRPQGTQY
TRBV29-1,TRBJ1-3,SVVGLGDRSGNTIY
TRBV29-1,TRBJ1-2,SVEDALWSRNYGYT
TRBV12-3/TRBV12-4,TRBJ1-5,ASSFLTGLDQPQH
TRBV29-1,TRBJ1-1,SVAGGMNTEAF
TRBV9,TRBJ1-5,ASSPVPNQPQH
TRBV5-1,TRBJ1-5,ASSSGQGTSPQH
TRBV29-1,TRBJ2-3,SVGWAGGFTDTQY
TRBV20-1,TRBJ2-3,SATSGASTDTQY